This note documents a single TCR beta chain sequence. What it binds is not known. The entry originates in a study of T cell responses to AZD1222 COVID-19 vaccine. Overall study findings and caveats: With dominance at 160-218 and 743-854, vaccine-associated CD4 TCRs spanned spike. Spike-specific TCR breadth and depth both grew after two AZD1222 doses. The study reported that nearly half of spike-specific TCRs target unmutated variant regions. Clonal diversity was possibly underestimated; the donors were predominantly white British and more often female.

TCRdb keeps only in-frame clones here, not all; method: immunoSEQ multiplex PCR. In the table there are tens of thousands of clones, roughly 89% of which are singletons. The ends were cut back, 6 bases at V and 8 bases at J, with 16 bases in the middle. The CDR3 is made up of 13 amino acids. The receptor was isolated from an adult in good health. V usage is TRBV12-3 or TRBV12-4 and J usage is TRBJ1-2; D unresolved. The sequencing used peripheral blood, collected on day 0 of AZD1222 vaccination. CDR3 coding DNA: TGTGCCAGCAGCCCTATGGTCGGGAAAGGCTACACCTTC. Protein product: CASSPMVGKGYTF.